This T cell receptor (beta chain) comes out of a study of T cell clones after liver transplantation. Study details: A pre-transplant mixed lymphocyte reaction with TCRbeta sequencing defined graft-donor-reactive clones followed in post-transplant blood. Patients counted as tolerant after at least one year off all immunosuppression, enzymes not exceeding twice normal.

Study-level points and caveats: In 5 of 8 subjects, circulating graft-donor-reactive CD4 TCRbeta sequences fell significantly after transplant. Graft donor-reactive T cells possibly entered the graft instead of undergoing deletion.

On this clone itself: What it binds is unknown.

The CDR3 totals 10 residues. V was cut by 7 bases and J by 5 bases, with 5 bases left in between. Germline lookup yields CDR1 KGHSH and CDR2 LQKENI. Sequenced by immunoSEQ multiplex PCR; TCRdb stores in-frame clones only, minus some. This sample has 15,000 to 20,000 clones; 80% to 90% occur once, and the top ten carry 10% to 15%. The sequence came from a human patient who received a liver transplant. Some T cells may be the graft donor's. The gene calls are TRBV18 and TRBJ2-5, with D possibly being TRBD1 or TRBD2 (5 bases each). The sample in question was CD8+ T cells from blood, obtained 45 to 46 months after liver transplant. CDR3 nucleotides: TGTGCCAGCTGGGGGGAGACCCAGTACTTC. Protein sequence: CASWGETQYF.